The clone carrying this TCR beta chain was observed a few times. What it binds is unknown. Every donor was a healthy person donating bone marrow. CDR1 SGHRS and CDR2 YFSETQ come from the germline V gene. This CDR3 region has 17 residues. Use of 60 Vbeta and 13 Jbeta primers characterized the PCR. TCRdb's copy holds only in-frame clones and misses some; the assay was immunoSEQ multiplex PCR. The profile shows about 120,000 clones, around 79% of them singletons. The record originates from a study of cytomegalovirus exposure and HLA in healthy donors. Study conclusions and caveats: Fewer N-insertions (relative to the approximately 670-donor mean) were reportedly seen in an Asian-associated ancestry cluster in a later analysis.

The clonotype originates from a woman aged 30 to 39 in good health and CMV-seropositive. Sequencing was carried out using PBMCs. V is TRBV5-1 and J is TRBJ2-5; 8 bases align to TRBD2. The end of the DNA is better explained by TRBJ2-7, so the J call may be wrong. This CDR3 reads CASSWGLAGGSSYEQYF. DNA of the CDR3: TGCGCCAGCAGCTGGGGTTTGGCGGGGGGAAGCTCCTACGAGCAGTACTTC.